What follows are 9 T cell receptor beta chains derived from one specimen sequenced in a study of neurological immune-mediated disorders. TCRdb ran MiXCR on the 5' RACE reads and lists one entry per CDR3 protein. Here the sample spans about 29,000 distinct CDR3 sequences, approximately 3.2% being singletons. Specimen: PBMCs. These TCRs come from a woman in her 30s with multiple sclerosis.

This clonotype appeared many times. The rearrangement joins TRBV12-3 or TRBV12-4 to TRBJ2-4, with a possible D match to TRBD2 (5 bases). The CDR3 length is 13 residues. V was pared by 2 bases and J by 10 bases, with 12 bases between. DNA for the CDR3: TGTGCCAGCAGTTTAACCGGGGTGAGAATTCAGTACTTC. This codes for CASSLTGVRIQYF.

This clonotype was seen many times. This chain joins TRBV7-6 and TRBJ1-1; unclear D gene. CDR1 and CDR2 (germline): SGHVS, FNYEAQ. The CDR3 consists of 13 residues. The V end lost 5 bases, the J end lost 5 bases, and 12 bases lay between the germline ends. CDR3 sequence (DNA): TGTGCCAGCAGCGTAAGAGAGGGAACTGAAGCTTTCTTT. It translates to CASSVREGTEAFF.

This clonotype was observed at least ten times. J is TRBJ1-3 and V is TRBV20-1; 9 bases are shared with TRBD1. Germline values: CDR1 DFQATT, CDR2 SNEGSKA (reference sequence). The CDR3 contains 16 residues. The V segment lost 3 bases and the J segment 4 bases; nucleotides outside the gene matches: 10. CDR3: CSARQPGQGAGNTIYF. As DNA, the CDR3 is TGCAGTGCTAGGCAGCCGGGACAGGGCGCGGGAAACACCATATATTTT.

This clonotype occurred many times. The J gene is TRBJ1-2, the V gene TRBV7-6; D is perhaps TRBD1 (6 bases). CDR3 length equals 12 residues. CDR1 SGHVS and CDR2 FNYEAQ come from the germline V gene. Trimming took 5 bases from V and 10 from J, leaving 14 bases between them. DNA of the CDR3: TGTGCCAGCAGCCTACAGGGTTTATTCTACACCTTC. The encoded protein is CASSLQGLFYTF. Complete variable domain (other parts from reference TRBV7-6 and TRBJ1-2): GAGVSQSPRYKVTKRGQDVALRCDPISGHVSLYWYRQALGQGPEFLTYFNYEAQQDKSGLPNDRFSAERPEGSISTLTIQRTEQRDSAMYRCASSLQGLFYTFGSGTRLTVV.

This clonotype was detected ten times or more. The rearrangement links TRBV29-1 to TRBJ2-2; 10 nucleotides line up with TRBD1. Unmatched junction bases numbered 12, after V lost 2 bases and J lost 6 bases. In germline, CDR1 is SQVTM, CDR2 ANQGSEA. The CDR3 is 17 residues long. This CDR3 is CSVEIPGQGRRAGELFF. CDR3 in DNA: TGCAGCGTTGAAATCCCGGGACAGGGGAGGAGGGCCGGGGAGCTGTTTTTT.

This clonotype was detected ten times or more. At one end the junction does not follow the germline gene, possibly because of a read error. The V call is TRBV12-3 or TRBV12-4, the J call TRBJ1-5; 11 bases agree with TRBD1. CDR3 length: 15 amino acids. The CDR3 nucleotides are TGTGCCAGCAGTGGGGACAGGGGGAATAATCAGCCCCAGAATTTT. It codes for CASSGDRGNNQPQNF.

This clonotype was recorded many times. The chain is built from TRBV12-3 or TRBV12-4 and TRBJ2-1, with D tentatively TRBD2 (5 bases). This CDR3 comprises 12 residues. The V and J ends lost 5 bases and 8 bases respectively, with 10 bases between them. The DNA for the CDR3 is TGTGCCAGCAGTCCCCCTAGCTATGAGCAGTTCTTC. It codes for CASSPPSYEQFF.

This clonotype was seen ten or more times. The V and J genes are TRBV18 and TRBJ1-1, with D possibly matching TRBD1 (6 bases). Germline CDR1 KGHSH, CDR2 LQKENI. Trimming took off 5 bases at V and 1 base at J, with 8 bases between the two ends. The CDR3 contains 13 residues. CDR3 in DNA: TGTGCCAGCTCAGCGGGACAGAACACTGAAGCTTTCTTT. Translation gives CASSAGQNTEAFF.

This clonotype has ten or more counts. This rearrangement joins TRBV18 to TRBJ2-3, with TRBD1 matching 12 bases. CDR1 is KGHSH and CDR2 is LQKENI in the germline V gene. J lost 4 bases, V lost 4 bases, and 6 bases had no gene match. This CDR3 comprises 16 residues. CDR3 protein: CASSRPGTGGPDTQYF. The DNA of the CDR3 is TGTGCCAGCTCACGGCCCGGGACAGGGGGCCCAGATACGCAGTATTTT.